This TCR beta chain was identified during a study of metastatic and nonmetastatic thyroid tumors. Study-level information: Repertoires were compared across blood and tumor or nodule tissue from malignant and benign thyroid patients. General study results and limits: In both blood and tumor samples, TCR beta diversity was reported significantly higher for malignant than benign nodules.

In the original processing: The distant-metastasis classifier for papillary thyroid cancer was built from CDR3 differences across clinicopathological groups. MiXCR was used by TCRdb to re-call the PCR reads. The authors' filters were not applied to this entry. The repertoire holds tens of thousands of clones, around 20% seen once, with roughly 4.3% in the top ten. All patients were untreated before thyroid surgery. As regards this clone: Its antigen is unidentified.

Deletions cut 5 bases from V and 6 bases from J, with 11 bases between. This CDR3 contains 12 residues. The rearrangement links TRBV12-3 or TRBV12-4 to TRBJ2-7, with D uncertain. Sequencing input: adjacent normal tissue. The TCR sequence derives from a female donor with papillary thyroid cancer or a benign thyroid nodule (not recorded which). Some clones in this sample may be carry-over from other donors' samples. DNA of the CDR3: TGTGCCAGCAGTCTGGCCGACGGCGAGCAGTACTTC. It codes for CASSLADGEQYF.